The 8 T cell receptor beta chains presented below share a single source sample, sequenced in a study of blood T cell repertoires in COVID-19. Assay: immunoSEQ multiplex PCR; the TCRdb copy retains only in-frame clones and omits some. Among fewer than 600,000 clones listed, roughly 88% were seen once. The sequenced sample was PBMCs or T cells enriched from blood (not recorded which). The receptors derive from a woman in her forties who had recovered from COVID-19.

This clone was detected once. This chain uses TRBV5-1 with TRBJ2-5, with 7 bases fitting TRBD1. V shed 5 bases and J 5 bases; nucleotides not matched to a gene: 6. CDR1 SGHRS and CDR2 YFSETQ come from the germline V gene. CDR3 length: 13 residues. CDR3 amino acids: CASSKDRVETQYF. CDR3 bases: TGCGCCAGCAGTAAAGACAGGGTGGAGACCCAGTACTTC.

The CDR3 loop reads CASSRRDRGLSNQPQHF. The CDR3 DNA sequence: TGTGCCAGCAGCCGCCGGGACAGGGGGTTGAGCAATCAGCCCCAGCATTTT. The chain combines TRBV5-6 with TRBJ1-5, with 11 bases aligning to TRBD1. Germline-derived CDR1 and CDR2 are SGHDT and YYEEEE. Trimming at V came to 4 bases and at J to 1 base, leaving 7 bases not matched to a gene. This CDR3 comprises 17 residues.

This rearrangement joins TRBV18 to TRBJ1-5; D ambiguous. V was clipped by 6 bases and J by 11 bases, with 11 bases between them. This CDR3 comprises 11 residues. Germline loops: CDR1 KGHSH, CDR2 LQKENI. The DNA for the CDR3 is TGTGCCAGCTCGTCAAGCGCAGCCCAGCATTTT. Encoded protein: CASSSSAAQHF.

The V call is TRBV9, the J call TRBJ2-1, with 8 nucleotides matching TRBD2. Germline CDR1 and CDR2: SGDLS and YYNGEE. There are 16 residues in the CDR3. The V gene end was trimmed by 2 bases and the J gene end by 7 bases; junction bases not matched to a gene: 11. The CDR3 loop reads CASSVGSSGSGNEQFF. CDR3 in DNA: TGTGCCAGCAGCGTTGGGTCTAGCGGGTCAGGAAATGAGCAGTTCTTC.

The chain is built from TRBV9 and TRBJ1-1, with a tentative D call TRBD1 (5 bases). The CDR3 contains 17 residues. Germline V gene lookup returns CDR1 SGDLS and CDR2 YYNGEE. V was cut by 5 bases and J by 0 bases, with 20 bases left in between. The CDR3 spells CASSSGTSRSMNTEAFF. DNA of the CDR3: TGTGCCAGCAGTAGTGGGACTTCCAGATCCATGAACACTGAAGCTTTCTTT.

This rearrangement joins TRBV27 to TRBJ2-7; TRBD2 aligns across 9 bases. The CDR3 contains 15 residues. The V gene end was trimmed by 1 base and the J gene end by 5 bases; junction bases not matched to a gene: 6. Per the germline V gene, CDR1 is MNHEY and CDR2 is SMNVEV (reference sequence). The CDR3 sequence is CASSLLAGLANEQYF. The CDR3 coding sequence is TGTGCCAGCAGTTTATTGGCGGGACTAGCTAACGAGCAGTACTTC.

This clone was counted between two and nine times. The chain couples TRBV5-1 to TRBJ1-1; 10 bases map to TRBD1. CDR3 length: 14 amino acids. V dropped 6 bases and J dropped 1; count of bases not matched to a gene: 3. CDR1 is SGHRS, CDR2 YFSETQ, per germline. In nucleotides, the CDR3 is TGCGCCAGCACCGACAGGGGGCCGAACACTGAAGCTTTCTTT. It codes for CASTDRGPNTEAFF. Full variable domain (outside the CDR3, taken from reference TRBV5-1 and TRBJ1-1): KAGVTQTPRYLIKTRGQQVTLSCSPISGHRSVSWYQQTPGQGLQFLFEYFSETQRNKGNFPGRFSGRQFSNSRSEMNVSTLELGDSALYLCASTDRGPNTEAFFGQGTRLTVV.

In regard to this clone: Other nucleotide sequences in the sample specify the same CDR3. The J gene is TRBJ2-1, the V gene TRBV5-1; 9 bases agree with TRBD2. The CDR3 extends over 15 amino acids. The germline V gene has CDR1 SGHRS and CDR2 YFSETQ. The J segment lost 5 bases and the V segment lost 0 bases, leaving 3 bases of the junction unmatched. CDR3 residues: CASSLVAGGDNEQFF. Here the CDR3 DNA reads TGCGCCAGCAGCTTGGTTGCGGGAGGGGACAATGAGCAGTTCTTC.